Below are 5 T cell receptor delta chains sequenced from a single sample in a study of gamma-delta T cells after stem cell transplantation. TCRdb re-called the RT-PCR reads with CATT. Of 2,500 to 3,000 delta-chain clones listed, approximately 2.9% were seen once; the top ten hold more than 25%. Sequenced sample: gamma-delta T cells. The receptors were sampled from a human donor. It is not recorded whose cells these are; they may come from a transplant donor.

To note about this clone: A far bigger clonotype differs at one base, so this is likely a read error. The same CDR3 arises from other DNA sequences in this sample as well. The chain couples TRDV2 to TRDJ1; TRDD3 matches at 10 bases. The CDR3 is 15 residues long. CDR1 and CDR2 (germline): GEAIGNYY, EKD. The chain's CDR3 is CACDAILGDADKLIF. The CDR3 DNA follows: TGTGCCTGTGACGCGATACTGGGGGATGCTGATAAGCTCATCTTT.

Only a few counts were recorded for this clone. A far larger clone is a single base away, which makes a read error likely. The chain combines TRDV2 with TRDJ1, with 8 bases fitting TRDD3. The CDR3 has 22 residues. From germline, CDR1 is GEAIGNYY and CDR2 EKD. The CDR3 loop is CARDTLLRSEVLGGSTTDKLIF. CDR3 DNA: TGTGCCCGTGACACCCTTCTTCGATCGGAAGTACTGGGGGGTTCGACCACCGATAAACTCATCTTT.

In the case of this clone: TCRdb has a much larger clone's protein, which differs at residue 15 from the translation of this DNA, likely because of a read error; what is shown is the protein translated from the DNA. The rearrangement links TRDV2 to TRDJ2; TRDD3 agrees at 8 bases. CDR3 size: 19 residues. CDR1 and CDR2 from the germline V gene are GEAIGNYY and EKD. In DNA form, the CDR3 reads TGTGCCTGTGACCCATCCCCGTACTGGGGGTCCGACCCAACAGTACAACTCTTCTTT. Protein sequence: CACDPSPYWGSDPTVQLFF.

This clone has just a few counts. It is likely a read error: a sequence one base away is far more abundant. The chain joins TRDV2 to TRDJ1; 10 bases agree with TRDD3. Germline-derived CDR1 and CDR2 are GEAIGNYY and EKD. CDR3 length equals 17 residues. CDR3 sequence reads: CARDTVGGYQYTDKLIF. DNA of the CDR3: TGTGCCCGTGACACCGTTGGGGGATACCAGTACACCGATAAACTCATCTTT.

This clone was observed a handful of times. This chain connects TRDV2 to TRDJ1; TRDD3 matches 10 bases. The CDR3 is 16 amino acids. Losses at the gene ends were 5 bases for V and 2 bases for J; bases not matched to a gene: 10. Germline V gives CDR1 GEAIGNYY, CDR2 EKD. Here the CDR3 reads CACGSVLLGDTDKLIF. The CDR3 bases are TGTGCCTGTGGCTCGGTTTTACTGGGGGATACCGATAAACTCATCTTT.